This T cell receptor beta chain was sequenced for a study of T cells after yellow fever vaccination. Findings of the study overall: The CD4 and CD8 compartments had a small share of their clonotypes in common. Reappearance after the booster was observed for most primary-vaccination clones (around 95% CD4, almost 90% CD8). Repertoires sorted by FACS could include abundant clonotypes that are contaminants from the bulk population.

This clonotype was seen at least ten times. What it recognizes is unknown. TCR cDNA was made by 5'RACE template switching, adding a universal primer site and UMIs. One entry per CDR3 protein, called by TCRdb with MiXCR from the 5' RACE reads. The table includes 50,000 or so distinct CDR3 sequences, more than 5.5% detected once. The CDR3 contains 16 residues. Germline V CDR1 and CDR2: SGHVS, FQNEAQ. Trimming took 4 bases from V and 6 from J; bases not matched to a gene: 11. This material consisted of CD8+ T cells sorted from PBMCs, taken on the day of the first yellow fever vaccination. This TCR was sampled from a man aged 18 to 29 who received the YFV17D yellow fever vaccine. The chain joins TRBV7-8 to TRBJ2-3; 9 nucleotides line up with TRBD1. The CDR3 DNA reads TGTGCCAGCAGCTCGCGGGGGACAGGGTTAGCGGATACGCAGTATTTT. Amino acid sequence: CASSSRGTGLADTQYF.